The clone carrying this T cell receptor (beta chain) was recorded many times. The antigen remains unidentified. The source of the sample is a study of T cells in Graves' hyperthyroidism and ophthalmopathy. Study-wide results and limits: Most thyroid clonotypes with frequency above 0.001 were detected in blood.

RNA transcripts yielded amplified TCR beta CDR3 regions. The HTBI primer set served for first-round RT-PCR of the TCR CDR3. TCRdb re-derived calls from the multiplex PCR reads in MiXCR, one entry per CDR3 protein. Of about 400,000 distinct CDR3 sequences in the sample, approximately 13% were seen once. This CDR3 is built from 15 residues. The germline V gene has CDR1 MNHNS and CDR2 SASEGT. Trimming removed 8 bases from V and 4 bases from J; junction bases left unmatched: 11. This TCR derives from a woman between 18 and 30 years old with Graves' hyperthyroidism. This chain connects TRBV6-1 to TRBJ1-2, with 9 positions matching TRBD1. The sample comprised blood. CDR3 nucleotide sequence: TGTGCCAGCGCGGACAGGGGATTGGAGGGCTATGGCTACACCTTC. Amino acids: CASADRGLEGYGYTF.